These 8 T cell receptor beta chains came from one sample sequenced in a study of identical twins. TCRdb used MiXCR to reprocess the 5' RACE reads, holding one entry per CDR3 protein. This table holds a few hundred thousand distinct CDR3 sequences, about 9% found once. Sample: naive T cells sorted from blood. Receptor source: a woman aged 45 to 65 in good health.

This clonotype showed up many times. The J gene is TRBJ2-2, the V gene TRBV5-1; weak D call: TRBD1 (6 bases). The CDR3 has 13 residues. Deletions cut 5 bases from V and 4 bases from J, with 9 bases between. The germline V gene has CDR1 SGHRS and CDR2 YFSETQ. DNA for the CDR3: TGCGCCAGCAGTGCGGACAGCACCGGGGAGCTGTTTTTT. Translating gives CASSADSTGELFF.

The chain couples TRBV6-5 to TRBJ1-1, with D possibly TRBD1 on 5 matching bases. This CDR3 spans 15 amino acids. V was cut by 0 bases and J by 1 base, with 9 bases left in between. CDR1 and CDR2 (germline): MNHEY, SVGAGI. CDR3 region: CASSYSGQANTEAFF. In DNA form, the CDR3 reads TGTGCCAGCAGTTACTCGGGGCAGGCGAACACTGAAGCTTTCTTT.

This clonotype has more than one count but fewer than ten. The chain recombines TRBV7-9 with TRBJ1-5; perhaps TRBD1 as D (5 bases). CDR3 length: 15 amino acids. V lost 4 bases and J lost 0, with 10 bases in between. CDR1 and CDR2 (germline): SEHNR, FQNEAQ (reference sequence). The DNA of the CDR3 is TGTGCCAGCAGCTCATCGGACACTAGCAATCAGCCCCAGCATTTT. The encoded protein is CASSSSDTSNQPQHF.

This clonotype was counted only a few times. The gene calls are TRBV25-1 and TRBJ1-2, with D tentatively TRBD1 (6 bases). V gave up 3 bases and J gave up 2 bases, with 10 bases separating them. The CDR3 has 14 amino acids. Germline CDR1 and CDR2: MGHDK and SYGVNS. The CDR3 is CASSDLQGNYGYTF. CDR3 DNA: TGTGCCAGCAGTGATTTACAGGGCAACTATGGCTACACCTTC.

At least ten counts were recorded for this clonotype. The rearrangement uses TRBV20-1 and TRBJ2-7; 7 bases map to TRBD1. Germline V gene data show CDR1 as DFQATT and CDR2 as SNEGSKA (reference sequence). Trimming removed 3 bases from V and 2 bases from J; junction bases left unmatched: 7. The CDR3 spans 14 residues. CDR3 residues: CSARSARGTYEQYF. CDR3 sequence (DNA): TGCAGTGCTAGGTCTGCCAGGGGGACCTACGAGCAGTACTTC.

This clonotype was counted a few times. This chain joins TRBV5-1 and TRBJ2-5; D is unresolved. CDR1 SGHRS and CDR2 YFSETQ come from the germline V gene. The CDR3 length is 15 residues. Trimming cost V 0 bases and J 5 bases, with 14 bases left between them. Written as DNA, the CDR3 is TGCGCCAGCAGCTTGGTCGCTGGGGATGGGGAGACCCAGTACTTC. This translates into CASSLVAGDGETQYF.

There are many counts of this clonotype. V and J are TRBV5-1 and TRBJ2-7, with 8 bases aligning to TRBD1. The CDR3 has 12 amino acids. V lost 10 bases and J lost 2; bases outside the gene matches: 5. Germline V CDR1 and CDR2: SGHRS, YFSETQ. In DNA, the CDR3 is TGCGCCCGAGCAGGGGGCCCCTACGAGCAGTACTTC. Encoded protein: CARAGGPYEQYF. The full variable domain, in which reference TRBV5-1 and TRBJ2-7 provide the parts outside the CDR3, is KAGVTQTPRYLIKTRGQQVTLSCSPISGHRSVSWYQQTPGQGLQFLFEYFSETQRNKGNFPGRFSGRQFSNSRSEMNVSTLELGDSALYLCARAGGPYEQYFGPGTRLTVT.

This clonotype was seen only a few times. V is TRBV6-6 and J is TRBJ1-1; D remains unclear. V lost 8 bases and J 5 bases, leaving 21 bases between the germline ends. The CDR3 is 15 residues long. The germline V gene has CDR1 MNHNY and CDR2 SVGAGI (reference sequence). DNA of the CDR3: TGTGCCAGCTTCTTGCCGGGATCCCGTACGACTGAAGCTTTCTTT. Translation gives CASFLPGSRTTEAFF.